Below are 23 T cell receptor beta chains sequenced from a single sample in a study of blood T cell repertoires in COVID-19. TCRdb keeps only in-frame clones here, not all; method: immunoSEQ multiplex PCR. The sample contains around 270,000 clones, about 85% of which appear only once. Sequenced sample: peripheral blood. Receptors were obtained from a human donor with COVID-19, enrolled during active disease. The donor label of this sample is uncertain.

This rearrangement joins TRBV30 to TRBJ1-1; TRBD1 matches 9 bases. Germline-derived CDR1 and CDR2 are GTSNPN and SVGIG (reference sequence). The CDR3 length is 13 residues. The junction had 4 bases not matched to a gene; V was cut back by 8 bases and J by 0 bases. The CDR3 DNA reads TGTGCCGGGGACAGGGATTTGAACACTGAAGCTTTCTTT. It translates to CAGDRDLNTEAFF.

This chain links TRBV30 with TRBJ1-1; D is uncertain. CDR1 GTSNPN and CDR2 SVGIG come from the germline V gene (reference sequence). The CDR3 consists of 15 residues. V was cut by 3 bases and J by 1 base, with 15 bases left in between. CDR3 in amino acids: CAWSGARTGNTEAFF. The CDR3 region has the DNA TGTGCCTGGAGCGGTGCCCGTACGGGGAACACTGAAGCTTTCTTT.

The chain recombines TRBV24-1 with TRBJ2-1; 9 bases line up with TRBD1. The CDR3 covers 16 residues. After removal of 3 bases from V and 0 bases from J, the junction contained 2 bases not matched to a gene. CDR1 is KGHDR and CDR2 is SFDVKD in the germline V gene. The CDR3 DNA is TGTGCCACCAGTGATGCGACAGGGGGCTCCTACAATGAGCAGTTCTTC. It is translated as CATSDATGGSYNEQFF.

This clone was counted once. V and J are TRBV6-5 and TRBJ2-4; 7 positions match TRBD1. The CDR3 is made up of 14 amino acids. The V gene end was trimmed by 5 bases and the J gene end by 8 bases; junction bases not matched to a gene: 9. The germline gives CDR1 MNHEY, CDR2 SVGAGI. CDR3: CASSRGQGEHIQYF. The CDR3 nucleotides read TGTGCCAGCAGTAGGGGGCAGGGGGAACACATTCAGTACTTC.

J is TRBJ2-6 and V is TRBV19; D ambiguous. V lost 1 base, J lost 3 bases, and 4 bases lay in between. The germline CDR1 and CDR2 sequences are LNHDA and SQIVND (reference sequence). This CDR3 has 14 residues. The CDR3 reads CASSIGSGANVLTF. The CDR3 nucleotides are TGTGCCAGTAGTATAGGGAGTGGGGCCAACGTCCTGACTTTC.

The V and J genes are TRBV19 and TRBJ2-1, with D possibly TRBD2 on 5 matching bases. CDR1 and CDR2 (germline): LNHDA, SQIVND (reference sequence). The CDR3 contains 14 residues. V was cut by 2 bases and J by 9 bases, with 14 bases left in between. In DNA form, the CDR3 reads TGTGCCAGTAGTATAATGTCGGGAAACGGTGAGCAGTTCTTC. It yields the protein CASSIMSGNGEQFF.

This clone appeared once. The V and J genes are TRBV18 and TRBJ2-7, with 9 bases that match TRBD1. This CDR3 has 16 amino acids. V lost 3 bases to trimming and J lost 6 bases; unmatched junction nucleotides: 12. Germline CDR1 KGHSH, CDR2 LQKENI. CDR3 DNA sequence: TGTGCCAGCTCACCCCTCAGGACAGGGGTCCCTGGCGAGCAGTACTTC. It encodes CASSPLRTGVPGEQYF. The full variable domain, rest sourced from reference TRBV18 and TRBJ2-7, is NAGVMQNPRHLVRRRGQEARLRCSPMKGHSHVYWYRQLPEEGLKFMVYLQKENIIDESGMPKERFSAEFPKEGPSILRIQQVVRGDSAAYFCASSPLRTGVPGEQYFGPGTRLTVT.

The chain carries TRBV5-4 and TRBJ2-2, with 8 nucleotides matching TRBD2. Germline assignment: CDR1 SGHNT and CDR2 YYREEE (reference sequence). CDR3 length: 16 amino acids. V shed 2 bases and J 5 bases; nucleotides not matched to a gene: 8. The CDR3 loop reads CASSLSSGEGTGELFF. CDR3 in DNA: TGTGCCAGCAGCTTAAGTAGCGGGGAGGGGACCGGGGAGCTGTTTTTT.

The CDR3 region is CASSATSGQETQYF. DNA of the CDR3: TGTGCCAGCAGCGCAACTAGCGGACAAGAGACCCAGTACTTC. The V and J genes are TRBV11-3 and TRBJ2-5; 8 bases fit TRBD2. V dropped 5 bases and J dropped 2; count of bases not matched to a gene: 4. The CDR3 consists of 14 residues. Germline V CDR1 and CDR2: SGHNT, YENEEA.

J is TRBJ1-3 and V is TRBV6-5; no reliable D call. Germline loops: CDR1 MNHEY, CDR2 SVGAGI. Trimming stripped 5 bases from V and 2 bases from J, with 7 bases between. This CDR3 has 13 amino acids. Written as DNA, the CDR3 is TGTGCCAGCAGTCCTGGGCCTGGAAACACCATATATTTT. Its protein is CASSPGPGNTIYF.

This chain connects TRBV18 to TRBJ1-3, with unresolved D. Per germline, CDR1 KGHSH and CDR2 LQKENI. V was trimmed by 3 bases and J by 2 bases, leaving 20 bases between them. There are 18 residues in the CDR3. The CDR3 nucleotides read TGTGCCAGCTCACCCCCCAGCCTGACGGCAGCGGCTGGAAACACCATATATTTT. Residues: CASSPPSLTAAAGNTIYF.

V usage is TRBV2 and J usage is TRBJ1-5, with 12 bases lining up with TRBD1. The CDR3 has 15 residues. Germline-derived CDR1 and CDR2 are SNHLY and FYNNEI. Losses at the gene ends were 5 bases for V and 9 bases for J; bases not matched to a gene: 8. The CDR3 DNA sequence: TGTGCCAGCAGTAACCAGGGACAGGGGGCGGTGCCCCAGCATTTT. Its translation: CASSNQGQGAVPQHF.

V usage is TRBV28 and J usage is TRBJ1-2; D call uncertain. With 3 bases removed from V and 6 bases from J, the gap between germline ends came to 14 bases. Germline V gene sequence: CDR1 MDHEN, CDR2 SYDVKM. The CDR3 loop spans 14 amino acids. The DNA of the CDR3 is TGTGCCAGCAGTTTCCGGTCCTTCCACGATGGCTACACCTTC. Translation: CASSFRSFHDGYTF.

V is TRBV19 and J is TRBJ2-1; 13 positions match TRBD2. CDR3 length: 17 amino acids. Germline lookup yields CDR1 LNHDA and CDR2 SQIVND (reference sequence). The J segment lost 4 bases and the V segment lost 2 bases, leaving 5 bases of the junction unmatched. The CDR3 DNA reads TGTGCCAGTAGTATATCCGGGACTAGCGGGGAATACAATGAGCAGTTCTTC. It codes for CASSISGTSGEYNEQFF.

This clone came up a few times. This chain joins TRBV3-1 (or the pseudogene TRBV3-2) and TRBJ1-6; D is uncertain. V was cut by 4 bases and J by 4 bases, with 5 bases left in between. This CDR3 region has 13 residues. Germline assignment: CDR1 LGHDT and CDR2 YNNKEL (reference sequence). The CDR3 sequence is CASSPQYNSPLHF. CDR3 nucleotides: TGTGCCAGCAGCCCTCAGTATAATTCACCCCTCCACTTT.

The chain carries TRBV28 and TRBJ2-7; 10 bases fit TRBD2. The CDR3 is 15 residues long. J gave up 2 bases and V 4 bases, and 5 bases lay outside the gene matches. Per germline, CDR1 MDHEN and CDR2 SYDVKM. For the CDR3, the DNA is TGTGCCAGCAGTTCTATAGCGGGAGGCCCCTACGAGCAGTACTTC. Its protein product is CASSSIAGGPYEQYF.

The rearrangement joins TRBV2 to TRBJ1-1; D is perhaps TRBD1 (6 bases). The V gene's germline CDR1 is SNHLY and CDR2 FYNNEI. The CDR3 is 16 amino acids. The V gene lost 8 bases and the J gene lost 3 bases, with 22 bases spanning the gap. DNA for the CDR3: TGTGCCAGCGGAGGCCCCCAGGGGTTTGGAGACACTGAAGCTTTCTTT. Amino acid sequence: CASGGPQGFGDTEAFF.

CDR3: CASSLDRSSGANVLTF. In DNA, the CDR3 is TGTGCCAGCAGCTTGGACAGGTCCTCTGGGGCCAACGTCCTGACTTTC. The V call is TRBV7-3, the J call TRBJ2-6; TRBD1 agrees at 7 bases. The CDR3 has 16 amino acids. In germline, CDR1 is SGHTA, CDR2 FQGTGA. Trimming at V came to 3 bases and at J to 0 bases, leaving 2 bases not matched to a gene.

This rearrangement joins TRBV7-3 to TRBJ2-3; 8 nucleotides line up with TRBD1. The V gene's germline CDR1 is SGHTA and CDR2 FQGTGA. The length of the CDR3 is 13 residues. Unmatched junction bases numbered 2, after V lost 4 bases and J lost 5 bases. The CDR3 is CASSSTGVDTQYF. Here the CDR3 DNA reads TGTGCCAGCAGCTCGACAGGGGTAGATACGCAGTATTTT.

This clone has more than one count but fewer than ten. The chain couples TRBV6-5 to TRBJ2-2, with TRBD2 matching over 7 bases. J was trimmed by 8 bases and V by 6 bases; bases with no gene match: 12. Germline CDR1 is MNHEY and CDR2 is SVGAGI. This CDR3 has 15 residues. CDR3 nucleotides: TGTGCCAGCAGCGGGACGCGGGGAGGGCGGGGGGAGCTGTTTTTT. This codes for CASSGTRGGRGELFF.

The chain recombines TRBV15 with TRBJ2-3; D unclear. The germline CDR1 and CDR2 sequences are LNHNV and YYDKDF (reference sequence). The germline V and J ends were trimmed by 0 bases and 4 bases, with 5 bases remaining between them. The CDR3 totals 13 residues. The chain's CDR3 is CATSRDIADTQYF. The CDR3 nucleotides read TGTGCCACCAGCAGAGATATTGCAGATACGCAGTATTTT. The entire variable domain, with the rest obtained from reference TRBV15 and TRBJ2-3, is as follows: DAMVIQNPRYQVTQFGKPVTLSCSQTLNHNVMYWYQQKSSQAPKLLFHYYDKDFNNEADTPDNFQSRRPNTSFCFLDIRSPGLGDTAMYLCATSRDIADTQYFGPGTRLTVL.

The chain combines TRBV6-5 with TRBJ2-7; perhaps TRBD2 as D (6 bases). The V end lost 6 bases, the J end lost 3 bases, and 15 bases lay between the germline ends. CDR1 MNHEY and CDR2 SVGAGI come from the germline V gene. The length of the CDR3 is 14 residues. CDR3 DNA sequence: TGTGCCAGCAGGACGTTATGGGGGGACTACGAGCAGTACTTC. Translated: CASRTLWGDYEQYF.

The CDR3 is CASSGQGAGTEAFF. The CDR3 nucleotides read TGTGCCAGCAGTGGCCAGGGGGCCGGCACTGAAGCTTTCTTT. The chain joins TRBV2 to TRBJ1-1; 8 nucleotides agree with TRBD1. Trimming at V came to 4 bases and at J to 4 bases, leaving 5 bases not matched to a gene. CDR1 SNHLY and CDR2 FYNNEI come from the germline V gene. The CDR3 spans 14 residues.